This T cell receptor (beta chain) was observed in a study of shared clonotypes between healthy human individuals. Whole-study context: Every donor yielded three CD4 naive, three CD4 memory, two CD8 naive and one CD8 memory plate. Whole-study findings and limits: Sequencing depth was expected to affect clonotype sharing among donors. Generally, naive subsets came out with larger estimated richness than memory subsets.

Donors comprised only Caucasian adults living in Nashville, Tennessee. Assay used: immunoSEQ multiplex PCR; TCRdb lists only in-frame clones, some missing. The data contain more than 1,200,000 clones, less than 99% of them singletons. Note on this clone: Its antigen is still unknown.

The clonotype comes from a man in his thirties or forties in good health. The sequencing input was naive CD4+ T cells sorted from blood. Subset defined: CD45RA+ positively selected.

CDR3 DNA sequence: TGCAGTGCCGACAGGTTGACTCGCCGTTTCTTT. Translated, it gives CSADRLTRRFF. V gene TRBV20-1 combines with J gene TRBJ1-1, with D possibly matching TRBD1 (6 bases). The CDR3 is 11 amino acids. The germline CDR1 and CDR2 sequences are DFQATT and SNEGSKA (reference sequence). V was cut by 6 bases and J by 13 bases, with 18 bases left in between.